This T cell receptor beta chain appears in the sequencing data of a study of T cell responses to AZD1222 COVID-19 vaccine. About this clone itself: The target antigen is unknown.

Study-wide points: Baseline serostatus was positive in only five to seven AZD1222 recipients. There were mostly white British donors and more females than males, and clonal diversity was possibly underestimated.

Investigators merged groups given second doses at roughly 4 or roughly 12 weeks. Data came from immunoSEQ multiplex PCR; TCRdb stores just in-frame clones and leaves some out. The table includes over 85,000 clones, about 90% detected once. Sequences were derived from peripheral blood, sampled 28 days after the second AZD1222 dose. The receptor comes from an adult who received the AZD1222 COVID-19 vaccine.

The chain's CDR3 is CASSLLGLGFNSPLHF. CDR3 coding DNA: TGTGCCAGCAGCTTATTGGGGTTGGGCTTTAATTCACCCCTCCACTTT. V and J are TRBV7-9 and TRBJ1-6; D uncertain. Germline V gene lookup returns CDR1 SEHNR and CDR2 FQNEAQ (reference sequence). The CDR3 runs 16 residues. V lost 2 bases and J lost 6, with 14 bases in between. Drawing the rest from reference TRBV7-9 and TRBJ1-6, the complete variable domain is DTGVSQNPRHKITKRGQNVTFRCDPISEHNRLYWYRQTLGQGPEFLTYFQNEAQLEKSRLLSDRFSAERPKGSFSTLEIQRTEQGDSAMYLCASSLLGLGFNSPLHFGNGTRLTVT.